A selection of T cell receptor beta chains follows, all from one sample in a study of regulatory T cells in long-lasting Graves disease. TCRdb reanalysed the multiplex PCR reads using MiXCR and keeps one entry per CDR3 protein. The sample includes 500,000 to 700,000 distinct CDR3 sequences, roughly 15% seen only once; the top ten take about 18%. A further study also used this sample, focusing on T cells in Graves' hyperthyroidism and ophthalmopathy.

The sample here was peripheral blood mononuclear cells (PBMCs), taken at new diagnosis, from a patient treated with antithyroid drugs. The receptors were gathered from a woman in her 30s with Graves disease. The CDR3 runs from the conserved cysteine through the conserved F or W. The D gene is left open where the match is weak. The listing skips clone size in some rows; elsewhere it reads once, few, many or a size class.

CDR3: CSAPTDGSHTDTQYF
DNA: TGCAGTGCCCCTACCGATGGGAGTCACACAGATACGCAGTATTTT
size: many
J: TRBJ2-3
V: TRBV20-1
D: .

CDR3: CSARDLGVGTYEQYF
DNA: TGCAGTGCTAGAGATCTGGGGGTGGGAACCTACGAGCAGTACTTC
size: .
J: TRBJ2-7
V: TRBV20-1
D: .

CDR3: CASRAPVGEGQPQHF
DNA: TGTGCCAGCAGGGCCCCTGTGGGGGAGGGGCAGCCCCAGCATTTT
size: many
J: TRBJ1-5
V: TRBV28
D: .

CDR3: CASSLSQAMNTEAFF
DNA: TGTGCCAGCAGCTTATCCCAGGCCATGAACACTGAAGCTTTCTTT
size: many
J: TRBJ1-1
V: TRBV7-2
D: .

CDR3: CASSFGGGGQPQHF
DNA: TGTGCCAGCAGTTTCGGAGGGGGCGGGCAGCCCCAGCATTTT
size: many
J: TRBJ1-5
V: TRBV27
D: TRBD1

CDR3: CASSEIDRNTEAFF
DNA: TGTGCCAGCAGTGAAATTGACAGAAACACTGAAGCTTTCTTT
size: many
J: TRBJ1-1
V: TRBV6-1
D: .

CDR3: CASSIPGGWDSSTEAFF
DNA: TGTGCCAGTAGTATCCCCGGAGGCTGGGACAGCTCCACTGAAGCTTTCTTT
size: .
J: TRBJ1-1
V: TRBV19
D: TRBD1

CDR3: CASSSLRGTTEAFF
DNA: TGTGCCAGCAGCTCCCTAAGGGGGACCACTGAAGCTTTCTTT
size: many
J: TRBJ1-1
V: TRBV7-2
D: .

CDR3: CASSLGGQGPYYGYTF
DNA: TGTGCCAGCAGTTTAGGTGGACAGGGACCGTACTATGGCTACACCTTC
size: many
J: TRBJ1-2
V: TRBV12-3/TRBV12-4
D: TRBD1

CDR3: CASSYSKVSSYNSPLHF
DNA: TGTGCCAGCAGTTACTCTAAAGTTAGCTCCTATAATTCACCCCTCCACTTT
size: many
J: TRBJ1-6
V: TRBV6-5
D: .

CDR3: CASSLAIAATVWNEQFF
DNA: TGTGCCAGCAGCTTAGCGATCGCAGCTACGGTGTGGAATGAGCAGTTCTTC
size: many
J: TRBJ2-1
V: TRBV7-9
D: .

CDR3: CSARDSRKTDTQYF
DNA: TGCAGTGCTAGAGATAGTCGGAAGACAGATACGCAGTATTTT
size: many
J: TRBJ2-3
V: TRBV20-1
D: .

CDR3: CSAGSWAETQYF
DNA: TGCAGTGCTGGTAGTTGGGCGGAGACCCAGTACTTC
size: few
J: TRBJ2-5
V: TRBV20-1
D: .

CDR3: CASSLFGTSGNEQFF
DNA: TGTGCCAGCAGCTTATTTGGGACTAGCGGCAATGAGCAGTTCTTC
size: few
J: TRBJ2-1
V: TRBV7-3
D: TRBD2

CDR3: CASSLRGLRSGYGYTF
DNA: TGTGCCAGCAGCTTGAGGGGTTTGAGGTCTGGTTATGGCTACACCTTC
size: once
J: TRBJ1-2
V: TRBV11-2
D: .

CDR3: CASRALGGTEAFF
DNA: TGTGCCAGCAGGGCCCTGGGAGGGACTGAAGCTTTCTTT
size: .
J: TRBJ1-1
V: TRBV2
D: .

CDR3: CASSFGDNGNQPQHF
DNA: TGTGCCAGCAGTTTCGGGGACAACGGCAATCAGCCCCAGCATTTT
size: few
J: TRBJ1-5
V: TRBV28
D: .

CDR3: CASSYRAAGANVLTF
DNA: TGTGCCAGCAGTTACAGGGCAGCTGGGGCCAACGTCCTGACTTTC
size: many
J: TRBJ2-6
V: TRBV12-3/TRBV12-4
D: .

CDR3: CAGGSTGSNQPQHF
DNA: TGTGCCGGGGGAAGTACAGGGAGCAATCAGCCCCAGCATTTT
size: .
J: TRBJ1-5
V: TRBV19
D: .

CDR3: CASRLTGAGGPQQYF
DNA: TGTGCCAGCAGACTCACGGGAGCGGGAGGGCCCCAGCAGTACTTC
size: many
J: TRBJ2-7
V: TRBV28
D: TRBD2

CDR3: CASSPRLAGVGETQYF
DNA: TGTGCCAGCAGCCCCCGACTAGCGGGAGTGGGGGAGACCCAGTACTTC
size: many
J: TRBJ2-5
V: TRBV3-1
D: TRBD2

CDR3: CASSRQGRVQFF
DNA: TGTGCCAGTAGTCGACAGGGTCGGGTGCAGTTCTTC
size: .
J: TRBJ2-1
V: TRBV19
D: TRBD1

CDR3: CASSYNWGDNEEVAFF
DNA: TGTGCCAGCAGTTATAATTGGGGCGATAACGAAGAAGTGGCTTTCTTT
size: many
J: TRBJ1-1
V: TRBV28
D: .

CDR3: CASSFYDTGELFF
DNA: TGTGCCAGCAGCTTTTACGACACCGGGGAGCTGTTTTTT
size: .
J: TRBJ2-2
V: TRBV13
D: .

CDR3: CASSVPGTGNTIYF
DNA: TGTGCCAGCAGTGTACCGGGCACTGGAAACACCATATATTTT
size: .
J: TRBJ1-3
V: TRBV25-1
D: .

CDR3: CASSLQGREGYTF
DNA: TGCGCCAGCAGCTTGCAGGGGCGGGAAGGCTACACCTTC
size: few
J: TRBJ1-2
V: TRBV5-1
D: .

CDR3: CASSLGGVTEAFF
DNA: TGTGCCAGCAGCTTGGGAGGTGTCACTGAAGCTTTCTTT
size: many
J: TRBJ1-1
V: TRBV7-9
D: .

CDR3: CASRQGPGELFF
DNA: TGTGCCAGCAGACAGGGTCCCGGGGAGCTGTTTTTT
size: .
J: TRBJ2-2
V: TRBV6-2/TRBV6-3
D: .

CDR3: CASSFRASGNTIYF
DNA: TGTGCCAGCAGTTTTCGGGCGTCTGGAAACACCATATATTTT
size: many
J: TRBJ1-3
V: TRBV27
D: .

CDR3: CASSLGTEIGNQPQHF
DNA: TGTGCCAGCAGTTTAGGTACGGAAATCGGGAATCAGCCCCAGCATTTT
size: few
J: TRBJ1-5
V: TRBV27
D: .

CDR3: CASTRLAGEANEQFF
DNA: TGCGCCAGCACCCGCCTAGCGGGAGAAGCTAATGAGCAGTTCTTC
size: many
J: TRBJ2-1
V: TRBV5-1
D: TRBD2

CDR3: CASSLATSGSTSYEQYF
DNA: TGTGCCAGCAGCTTAGCGACTAGCGGGAGTACTTCCTACGAGCAGTACTTC
size: many
J: TRBJ2-7
V: TRBV7-2
D: TRBD2

CDR3: CASSSAGTGFTEAFF
DNA: TGTGCCAGCAGTTCGGCCGGGACAGGGTTCACTGAAGCTTTCTTT
size: many
J: TRBJ1-1
V: TRBV28
D: TRBD1

CDR3: CASSLGQGQGTGELFF
DNA: TGCGCCAGCAGCTTGGGGCAAGGGCAGGGGACCGGGGAGCTGTTTTTT
size: few
J: TRBJ2-2
V: TRBV5-1
D: .

CDR3: CASSPPAGTASYEQYF
DNA: TGTGCCAGCAGCCCACCCGCCGGGACTGCCTCCTACGAGCAGTACTTC
size: many
J: TRBJ2-7
V: TRBV7-2
D: .

CDR3: CASSFSSGGNNEQFF
DNA: TGTGCCAGCAGCTTTTCTAGCGGGGGAAACAATGAGCAGTTCTTC
size: .
J: TRBJ2-1
V: TRBV11-2
D: TRBD2

CDR3: CASTTRDGMNTEAFF
DNA: TGTGCCAGCACCACCAGGGACGGCATGAACACTGAAGCTTTCTTT
size: many
J: TRBJ1-1
V: TRBV12-3/TRBV12-4
D: .

CDR3: CASNLAGGPYEQYF
DNA: TGTGCCAGCAACTTAGCGGGAGGGCCTTACGAGCAGTACTTC
size: many
J: TRBJ2-7
V: TRBV28
D: TRBD2

CDR3: CAWNSIAGNTIYF
DNA: TGTGCCTGGAACTCCATCGCTGGAAACACCATATATTTT
size: few
J: TRBJ1-3
V: TRBV30
D: .

CDR3: CASSTRPRLHEQYF
DNA: TGTGCCAGTAGTACCAGACCCCGGCTCCACGAGCAGTACTTC
size: .
J: TRBJ2-7
V: TRBV19
D: .

CDR3: CSARDAGPGSYTF
DNA: TGCAGTGCTAGAGATGCAGGACCTGGGAGCTACACCTTC
size: few
J: TRBJ1-2
V: TRBV20-1
D: .

CDR3: CASSRSASYGYTF
DNA: TGTGCCAGCAGCCGATCGGCTAGCTATGGCTACACCTTC
size: many
J: TRBJ1-2
V: TRBV11-2
D: .

CDR3: CASSLRQGFTGELFF
DNA: TGTGCCAGCAGCTTGCGCCAGGGGTTCACCGGGGAGCTGTTTTTT
size: few
J: TRBJ2-2
V: TRBV7-2
D: .

CDR3: CASSFLAGSSYEQYF
DNA: TGTGCCAGCAGCTTTTTGGCGGGAAGCTCCTACGAGCAGTACTTC
size: .
J: TRBJ2-7
V: TRBV5-5
D: .

CDR3: CASSSNGRGAYEQYF
DNA: TGTGCCAGCAGCTCCAACGGCAGGGGAGCCTACGAGCAGTACTTC
size: many
J: TRBJ2-7
V: TRBV7-2
D: .

CDR3: CASNVQAGGPYEQYF
DNA: TGCGCCAGCAACGTCCAAGCGGGAGGGCCCTACGAGCAGTACTTC
size: many
J: TRBJ2-7
V: TRBV10-2
D: TRBD2

CDR3: CASSPQRKNTEAFF
DNA: TGTGCCAGCAGTCCTCAGCGAAAGAACACTGAAGCTTTCTTT
size: many
J: TRBJ1-1
V: TRBV2
D: .

CDR3: CASQANSGRPPYNEQFF
DNA: TGTGCCAGTCAAGCTAATTCGGGACGTCCGCCCTACAATGAGCAGTTCTTC
size: many
J: TRBJ2-1
V: TRBV6-1
D: .

CDR3: CASRSAGVPDTQYF
DNA: TGTGCCAGCAGATCGGCGGGAGTACCAGATACGCAGTATTTT
size: many
J: TRBJ2-3
V: TRBV28
D: TRBD2

CDR3: CSALVGGSNQPQHF
DNA: TGCAGTGCTCTAGTTGGGGGGAGCAATCAGCCCCAGCATTTT
size: .
J: TRBJ1-5
V: TRBV20-1
D: .